The 18 T cell receptor beta chains below come from one sample, sequenced in a study of PD-1 blockade in classical Hodgkin lymphoma. Stated time point: cycle 4 day 1 (C4D1), after 5 to 7 weeks of nivolumab. All patients relapsed after autologous stem cell transplantation, and brentuximab vedotin exposure varied. Sequenced by immunoSEQ multiplex PCR; TCRdb stores in-frame clones only, minus some. The sample has about 44,000 clones, roughly 65% seen once. This material consisted of peripheral blood mononuclear cells (PBMCs), taken before the fourth cycle of nivolumab. These receptors all stem from a human donor with classical Hodgkin lymphoma.

The chain couples TRBV6-6 to TRBJ1-5; 7 nucleotides match TRBD1. V lost 6 bases and J lost 0; bases outside the gene matches: 5. The CDR3 is 15 amino acids. Germline assignment: CDR1 MNHNY and CDR2 SVGAGI (reference sequence). CDR3 amino acids: CASRRDSGSNQPQHF. The CDR3 DNA follows: TGTGCCAGCAGGCGGGACAGTGGTAGCAATCAGCCCCAGCATTTT.

Concerning this clone itself: One end of the junction does not line up with germline, which may come from a read error. The chain links TRBV7-2 to TRBJ2-5; TRBD2 aligns across 9 bases. Germline V gene lookup returns CDR1 SGHTA and CDR2 FQGNSA. The CDR3 is made up of 14 amino acids. DNA for the CDR3: TGTGCCAGCAGCCTAGCGGGGTACCAAGAGACCCAGTACTTC. It encodes CASSLAGYQETQYF.

This sequence joins TRBV13 and TRBJ2-6, with D maybe TRBD2 (6 bases). CDR1 and CDR2 from the germline V gene are PRHDT and FYEKMQ (reference sequence). The CDR3 extends over 17 amino acids. V lost 0 bases and J 0 bases, leaving 9 bases between the germline ends. The chain's CDR3 is CASSLGRGLSGANVLTF. CDR3 DNA sequence: TGTGCCAGCAGCTTAGGCCGGGGACTCTCTGGGGCCAACGTCCTGACTTTC.

The chain links TRBV5-1 to TRBJ2-1; 10 nucleotides match TRBD2. V shed 4 bases, J shed 5 bases, and the junction held 12 bases outside the gene matches. The V gene's germline CDR1 is SGHRS and CDR2 YFSETQ. The CDR3 spans 17 residues. CDR3 DNA: TGCGCCAGCAGCGCCCAGGGACTAGCGTGGGGGGACAATGAGCAGTTCTTC. It specifies CASSAQGLAWGDNEQFF.

By proportion, this clone is medium-sized. The chain joins TRBV30 to TRBJ1-5; D not resolved. The V and J ends lost 3 bases and 9 bases respectively, with 12 bases between them. Per the germline V gene, CDR1 is GTSNPN and CDR2 is SVGIG (reference sequence). This CDR3 is built from 12 residues. The CDR3 here is CAWRGGRGPQHF. CDR3 in DNA: TGTGCCTGGAGGGGAGGAAGAGGGCCCCAGCATTTT.

In its sample, this clone ranks as medium-sized (0.01 to 0.1%). The J gene is TRBJ1-4, the V gene TRBV7-9, with 7 positions matching TRBD1. The CDR3 consists of 15 residues. The junction had 6 bases not matched to a gene; V was cut back by 5 bases and J by 3 bases. In germline, CDR1 is SEHNR, CDR2 FQNEAQ (reference sequence). CDR3 DNA: TGTGCCAGCAGCCAACAGGGGTGGGCTAATGAAAAACTGTTTTTT. It encodes CASSQQGWANEKLFF.

The V gene is TRBV5-1, the J gene TRBJ1-2, with no clear D. Germline CDR1 reads SGHRS; CDR2 reads YFSETQ. The V end lost 7 bases, the J end lost 3 bases, and 13 bases lay between the germline ends. This CDR3 is 13 amino acids long. The CDR3 loop is CASGGSGDYGYTF. In nucleotides, the CDR3 is TGCGCCAGCGGCGGTTCCGGGGACTATGGCTACACCTTC.

The chain joins TRBV29-1 to TRBJ2-3; TRBD2 matches at 12 bases. The CDR3 loop spans 15 amino acids. Germline V lookup: CDR1 SQVTM, CDR2 ANQGSEA. V lost 1 base, J lost 6 bases, and 5 bases stayed unmatched. CDR3 coding DNA: TGCAGCGTTGAAGCCTTAACTAGCGGGGGGGATACGCAGTATTTT. Amino acids: CSVEALTSGGDTQYF.

Details on this clone: The junction departs from the called germline gene at one end, perhaps through a read error. The rearrangement uses TRBV19 and TRBJ2-7; D perhaps matches TRBD2 (5 bases). The germline CDR1 and CDR2 sequences are LNHDA and SQIVND (reference sequence). The CDR3 sequence is 13 residues long. The CDR3 nucleotides read TGTGCCAGCAGTAGCGAAGCCTCTTACGAGCAGTACTTC. Amino acids: CASSSEASYEQYF.

The chain is built from TRBV28 and TRBJ1-5; 7 bases are a match to TRBD1. Trimming cost V 7 bases and J 11 bases; bases outside gene matches: 11. Per the germline V gene, CDR1 is MDHEN and CDR2 is SYDVKM. The CDR3 is 13 amino acids. CDR3 bases: TGTGCCAGCATCAACAGGGGCCTCCCGGCCCAGCATTTT. It is translated as CASINRGLPAQHF.

This clone has only a few counts. The chain has TRBV2 and TRBJ1-2; 7 bases match TRBD1. CDR3 size: 12 residues. Germline V gives CDR1 SNHLY, CDR2 FYNNEI. V shed 7 bases and J 4 bases; nucleotides not matched to a gene: 3. CDR3 nucleotide sequence: TGTGCCAGCATTCAGGGGGGCTATGGCTACACCTTC. Its protein product is CASIQGGYGYTF.

Concerning this clone itself: A single base is all that separates this from a far larger clone, so a read error is likely. Other DNA sequences in the sample encode the same CDR3. The CDR3 bases are TGTGCCAGCAGCAACCTGAACACTGAAGCTTTCTTC. It encodes CASSNLNTEAFF. This chain joins TRBV7-9 and TRBJ1-1; D is undetermined. The CDR3 runs to 12 residues. CDR1 SEHNR and CDR2 FQNEAQ come from the germline V gene (reference sequence).

J is TRBJ1-4 and V is TRBV15; D possibly corresponds to TRBD1 (6 bases). Germline V gene sequence: CDR1 LNHNV, CDR2 YYDKDF (reference sequence). Deletions cut 5 bases from V and 4 bases from J, with 11 bases between. The CDR3 runs 14 residues. CDR3 sequence reads: CATSPDRFNEKLFF. The DNA for the CDR3 is TGTGCCACCAGCCCAGACAGGTTTAATGAAAAACTGTTTTTT.

The gene calls are TRBV19 and TRBJ1-1; 8 nucleotides agree with TRBD1. Trimming at V came to 9 bases and at J to 1 base, leaving 10 bases not matched to a gene. The CDR3 totals 15 residues. Germline V CDR1 and CDR2: LNHDA, SQIVND (reference sequence). The CDR3 reads CARQGAPFANTEAFF. In DNA, the CDR3 is TGTGCCAGGCAGGGGGCCCCATTCGCGAACACTGAAGCTTTCTTT. The full variable domain, completed using reference TRBV19 and TRBJ1-1, is DGGITQSPKYLFRKEGQNVTLSCEQNLNHDAMYWYRQDPGQGLRLIYYSQIVNDFQKGDIAEGYSVSREKKESFPLTVTSAQKNPTAFYLCARQGAPFANTEAFFGQGTRLTVV.

This clone was detected a few times. The chain joins TRBV28 to TRBJ2-2; the D gene is possibly TRBD1 (6 bases). This CDR3 is built from 13 residues. Trimming left V 6 bases short and J 7 bases short, with 12 bases between. The germline gives CDR1 MDHEN, CDR2 SYDVKM. CDR3 sequence (DNA): TGTGCCAGCAGCTCAGGGGTTTACGGGGAGCTGTTTTTT. Translating it yields CASSSGVYGELFF. The variable domain in full, completed from reference TRBV28 and TRBJ2-2, reads DVKVTQSSRYLVKRTGEKVFLECVQDMDHENMFWYRQDPGLGLRLIYFSYDVKMKEKGDIPEGYSVSREKKERFSLILESASTNQTSMYLCASSSGVYGELFFGEGSRLTVL.

The chain carries TRBV6-5 and TRBJ2-2; unclear D gene. This CDR3 has 13 residues. The V gene's germline CDR1 is MNHEY and CDR2 SVGAGI. Deletions cut 5 bases from V and 5 bases from J, with 9 bases between. The CDR3 is CASSEWATGELFF. The DNA of the CDR3 is TGTGCCAGCAGTGAATGGGCAACCGGGGAGCTGTTTTTT.

As concerns this clone: With a much larger clone just one base away, this may be a read error. Distinct nucleotide sequences in the sample also encode this CDR3. V is TRBV29-1 and J is TRBJ1-1; D gene unclear. The V end lost 3 bases, the J end lost 2 bases, and 4 bases lay between the germline ends. The CDR3 length is 11 residues. Germline CDR1 SQVTM, CDR2 ANQGSEA. The CDR3 DNA follows: TGCAGCGTTGAGGGAAACACTGAAGCTTTCTTT. It specifies CSVEGNTEAFF.

The V gene is TRBV7-9, the J gene TRBJ2-1; 10 bases are a match to TRBD2. Germline-derived CDR1 and CDR2 are SEHNR and FQNEAQ (reference sequence). This CDR3 is built from 14 residues. The junction had 4 bases not matched to a gene; V was cut back by 6 bases and J by 5 bases. This CDR3 reads CASSRTSGDNEQFF. CDR3 coding DNA: TGTGCCAGCAGTCGGACTAGCGGAGACAATGAGCAGTTCTTC.